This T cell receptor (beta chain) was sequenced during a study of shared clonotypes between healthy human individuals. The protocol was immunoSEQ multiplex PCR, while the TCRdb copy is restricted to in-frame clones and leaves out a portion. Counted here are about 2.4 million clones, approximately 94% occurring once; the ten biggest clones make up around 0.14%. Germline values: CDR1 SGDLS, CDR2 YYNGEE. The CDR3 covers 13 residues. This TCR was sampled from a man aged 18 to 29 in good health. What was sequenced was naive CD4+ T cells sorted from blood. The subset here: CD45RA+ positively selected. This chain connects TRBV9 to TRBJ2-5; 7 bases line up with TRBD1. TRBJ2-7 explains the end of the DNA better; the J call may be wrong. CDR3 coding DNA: TGTGCCAGCAGCGTAGGAGGGGGCCACGAGCAGTACTTC. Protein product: CASSVGGGHEQYF.